These 5 T cell receptor beta chains were all obtained from the same sample, sequenced in a study of shared clonotypes between healthy human individuals. Sequencing used immunoSEQ multiplex PCR; TCRdb keeps in-frame clones, though not all of them. The sample includes more than 2 million clones, 90% to 95% of them seen just once. Sequencing was done on a sample of naive CD4+ T cells sorted from blood. The subset was: CD45RA+ positively selected. All receptors come from a man younger than 35 in good health.

The chain joins TRBV14 to TRBJ2-5; 7 nucleotides line up with TRBD1. J lost 5 bases, V lost 1 base, and 7 bases had no gene match. This CDR3 region has 15 residues. Looked up from germline, CDR1 is SGHDN and CDR2 is FVKESK. CDR3 in amino acids: CASSQVLGGSETQYF. CDR3 coding DNA: TGTGCCAGCAGCCAAGTACTAGGGGGCTCGGAGACCCAGTACTTC.

The chain joins TRBV11-2 to TRBJ1-2; D call uncertain. The V and J ends lost 0 bases and 4 bases respectively, with 6 bases between them. Germline loops: CDR1 SGHAT, CDR2 FQNNGV. The CDR3 totals 13 residues. The CDR3 region has the DNA TGTGCCAGCAGCTTAGATACGGCCTATGGCTACACCTTC. Residues: CASSLDTAYGYTF. The variable domain in full, with the rest retrieved from reference TRBV11-2 and TRBJ1-2, is EAGVAQSPRYKIIEKRQSVAFWCNPISGHATLYWYQQILGQGPKLLIQFQNNGVVDDSQLPKDRFSAERLKGVDSTLKIQPAKLEDSAVYLCASSLDTAYGYTFGSGTRLTVV.

This clone was counted once. The genes are TRBV7-6 and TRBJ2-7; 7 bases agree with TRBD2. Per germline, CDR1 SGHVS and CDR2 FNYEAQ. V lost 1 base and J lost 2; bases outside the gene matches: 5. The CDR3 spans 15 residues. The CDR3 loop is CASSLELGGPYEQYF. The CDR3 coding sequence is TGTGCCAGCAGCTTAGAGTTGGGAGGGCCCTACGAGCAGTACTTC.

The chain couples TRBV28 to TRBJ2-3; tentatively, D is TRBD1 (6 bases). The CDR3 loop spans 13 amino acids. V shed 6 bases and J shed 4 bases, with 11 bases lying between them. Germline-derived CDR1 and CDR2 are MDHEN and SYDVKM. The CDR3 coding sequence is TGTGCCAGCAGCACAGGGTGGGCAGATACGCAGTATTTT. Translating it yields CASSTGWADTQYF.

Notes on this clone: The sample carries other DNA sequences with the same CDR3. The V and J genes are TRBV2 and TRBJ1-5; 7 bases map to TRBD1. There are 14 residues in the CDR3. Germline V gene lookup returns CDR1 SNHLY and CDR2 FYNNEI. J lost 3 bases, V lost 5 bases, and 4 bases had no gene match. The CDR3: CASSTTGPNQPQHF. The CDR3, as DNA: TGTGCCAGCAGTACGACAGGGCCCAATCAGCCCCAGCATTTT.